This paragraph reports one T cell receptor beta chain. The sample comes from a study of OX40 agonist ivuxolimab in advanced cancers. The method was immunoSEQ multiplex PCR; TCRdb's version includes in-frame clones alone and lacks a portion of them. The sample yields tens of thousands of clones, over 80% seen once. The germline gives CDR1 MNHEY, CDR2 SVGAGI. The CDR3 runs 15 residues. V was cut by 4 bases and J by 4 bases, with 14 bases left in between. This clonotype was sampled from an adult with an advanced solid tumor such as melanoma, head and neck, liver or kidney cancer. This specimen consisted of CD4+ or CD8+ T cells sorted from blood, obtained in a trial of the OX40 agonist ivuxolimab. The chain combines TRBV6-5 with TRBJ1-3; unclear D gene. The CDR3 here is CASSFLTEFGNTIYF. CDR3 nucleotides: TGTGCCAGCAGTTTTCTTACAGAGTTCGGAAACACCATATATTTT.